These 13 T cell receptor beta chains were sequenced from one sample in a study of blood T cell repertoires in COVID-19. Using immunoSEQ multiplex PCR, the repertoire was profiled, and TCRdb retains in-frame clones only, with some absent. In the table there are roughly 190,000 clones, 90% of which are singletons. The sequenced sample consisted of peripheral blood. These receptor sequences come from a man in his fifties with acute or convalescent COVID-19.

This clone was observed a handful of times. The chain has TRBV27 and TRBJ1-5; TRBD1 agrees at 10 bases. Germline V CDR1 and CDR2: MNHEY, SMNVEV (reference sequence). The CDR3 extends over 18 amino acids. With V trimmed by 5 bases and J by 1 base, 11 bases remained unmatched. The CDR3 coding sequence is TGTGCCAGCAGTAAGCGACGGGACAGGGGTGTGAGCAATCAGCCCCAGCATTTT. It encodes CASSKRRDRGVSNQPQHF.

The CDR3 DNA follows: TGCGCCAGCAGCTGGGGCCCCCCGTGGGAGACCCAGTACTTC. Translation: CASSWGPPWETQYF. The chain carries TRBV5-1 and TRBJ2-5; perhaps TRBD1 as D (5 bases). In germline, CDR1 is SGHRS, CDR2 YFSETQ. V lost 3 bases and J 5 bases, leaving 14 bases between the germline ends. The CDR3 is 14 residues long.

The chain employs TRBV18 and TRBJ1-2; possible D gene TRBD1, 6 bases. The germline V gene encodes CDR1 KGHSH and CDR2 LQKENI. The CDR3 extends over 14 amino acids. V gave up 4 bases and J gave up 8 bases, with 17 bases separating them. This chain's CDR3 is CASSLTAGARGYTF. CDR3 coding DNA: TGTGCCAGCTCACTAACAGCGGGGGCCAGAGGCTACACCTTC.

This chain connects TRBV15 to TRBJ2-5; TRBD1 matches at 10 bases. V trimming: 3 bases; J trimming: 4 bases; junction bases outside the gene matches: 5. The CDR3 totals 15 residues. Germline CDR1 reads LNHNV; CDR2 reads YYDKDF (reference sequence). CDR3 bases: TGTGCCACCAGCAGGACGGACAGGGGGGGAGAGACCCAGTACTTC. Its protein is CATSRTDRGGETQYF.

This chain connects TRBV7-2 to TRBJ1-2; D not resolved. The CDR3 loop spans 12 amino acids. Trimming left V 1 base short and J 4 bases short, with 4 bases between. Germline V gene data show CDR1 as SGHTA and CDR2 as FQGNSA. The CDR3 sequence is CASSLDSYGYTF. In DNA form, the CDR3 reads TGTGCCAGCAGCTTAGACAGCTATGGCTACACCTTC.

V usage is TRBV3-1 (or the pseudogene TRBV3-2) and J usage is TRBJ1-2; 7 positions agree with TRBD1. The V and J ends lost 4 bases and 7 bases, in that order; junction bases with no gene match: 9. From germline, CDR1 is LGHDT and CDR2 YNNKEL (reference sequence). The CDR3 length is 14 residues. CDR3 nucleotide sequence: TGTGCCAGCAGCCGCGAGCAGGGGGTGGGTGGCTACACCTTC. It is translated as CASSREQGVGGYTF.

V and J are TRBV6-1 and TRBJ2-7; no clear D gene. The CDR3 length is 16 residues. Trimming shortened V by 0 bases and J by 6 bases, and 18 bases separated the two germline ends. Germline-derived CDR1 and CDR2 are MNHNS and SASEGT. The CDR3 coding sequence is TGTGCCAGCAGTGAAGCCGCGGTGGCATCTTACGGCGAGCAGTACGTC. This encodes CASSEAAVASYGEQYV.

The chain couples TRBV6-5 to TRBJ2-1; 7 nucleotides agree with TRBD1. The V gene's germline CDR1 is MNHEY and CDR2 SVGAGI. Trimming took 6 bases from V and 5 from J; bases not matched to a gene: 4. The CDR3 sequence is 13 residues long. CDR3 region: CASRPDRDNEQFF. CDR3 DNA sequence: TGTGCCAGCAGGCCCGACAGGGACAATGAGCAGTTCTTC.

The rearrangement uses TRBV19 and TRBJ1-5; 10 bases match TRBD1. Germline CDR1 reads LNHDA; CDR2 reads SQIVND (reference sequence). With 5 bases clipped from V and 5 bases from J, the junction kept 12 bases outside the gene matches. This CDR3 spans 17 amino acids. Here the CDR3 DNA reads TGTGCCAGTAGTGTCTTACAACGGGACAGGGGAGATCAGCCCCAGCATTTT. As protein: CASSVLQRDRGDQPQHF.

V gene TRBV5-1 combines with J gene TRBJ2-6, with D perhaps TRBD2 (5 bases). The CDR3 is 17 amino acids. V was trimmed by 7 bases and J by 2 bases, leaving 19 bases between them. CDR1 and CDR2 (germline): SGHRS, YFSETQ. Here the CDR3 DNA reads TGCGCCAGCGGTACATCCGGGATTATGGCTGGGGCCAACGTCCTGACTTTC. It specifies CASGTSGIMAGANVLTF.

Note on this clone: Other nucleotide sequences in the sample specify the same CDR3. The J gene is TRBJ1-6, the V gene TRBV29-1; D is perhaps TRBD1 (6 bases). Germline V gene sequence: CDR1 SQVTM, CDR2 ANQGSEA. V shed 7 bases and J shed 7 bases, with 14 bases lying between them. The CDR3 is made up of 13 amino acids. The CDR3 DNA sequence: TGCAGCGCGGGAACAGGGCCAAATTCACCCCTCCACTTT. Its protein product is CSAGTGPNSPLHF. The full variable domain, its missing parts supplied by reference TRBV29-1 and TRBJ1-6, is SAVISQKPSRDICQRGTSLTIQCQVDSQVTMMFWYRQQPGQSLTLIATANQGSEATYESGFVIDKFPISRPNLTFSTLTVSNMSPEDSSIYLCSAGTGPNSPLHFGNGTRLTVT.

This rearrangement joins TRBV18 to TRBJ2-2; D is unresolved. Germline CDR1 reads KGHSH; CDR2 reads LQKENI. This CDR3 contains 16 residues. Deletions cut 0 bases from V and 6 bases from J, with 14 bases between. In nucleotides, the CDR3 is TGTGCCAGCTCACCACCCGCCCCTAAAAACGCCGGGGAGCTGTTTTTT. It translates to CASSPPAPKNAGELFF.

CDR3 sequence (DNA): TGCGCCAGCAGCCAAGATCGGGGGACCCCTCCCGGGGAGCTGTTTTTT. Translated: CASSQDRGTPPGELFF. The V gene is TRBV4-3, the J gene TRBJ2-2; D is possibly TRBD2 (6 bases). V gave up 0 bases and J gave up 6 bases, with 14 bases separating them. The length of the CDR3 is 16 residues. Per the germline V gene, CDR1 is LGHNA and CDR2 is YSLEER.